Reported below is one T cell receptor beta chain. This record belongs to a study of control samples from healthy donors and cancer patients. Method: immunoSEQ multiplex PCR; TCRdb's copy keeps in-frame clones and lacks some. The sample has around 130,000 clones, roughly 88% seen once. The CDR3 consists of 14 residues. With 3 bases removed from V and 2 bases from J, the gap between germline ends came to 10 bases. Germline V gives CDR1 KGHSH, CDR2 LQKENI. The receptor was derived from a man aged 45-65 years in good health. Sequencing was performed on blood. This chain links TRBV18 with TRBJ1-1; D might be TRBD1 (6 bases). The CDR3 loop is CASSPDSTNTEAFF. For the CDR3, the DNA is TGTGCCAGCTCACCGGACAGTACCAACACTGAAGCTTTCTTT.